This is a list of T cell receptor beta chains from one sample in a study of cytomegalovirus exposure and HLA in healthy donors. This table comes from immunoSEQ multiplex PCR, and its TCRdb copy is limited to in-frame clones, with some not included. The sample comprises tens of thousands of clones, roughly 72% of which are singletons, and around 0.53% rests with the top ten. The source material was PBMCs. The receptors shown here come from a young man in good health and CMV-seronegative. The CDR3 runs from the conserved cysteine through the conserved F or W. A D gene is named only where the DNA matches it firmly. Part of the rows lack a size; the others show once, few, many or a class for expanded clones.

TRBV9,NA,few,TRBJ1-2,TGTGCCAGCAGCGTAGTCGATCAGGGTAACTATGGCTACACCTTC,CASSVVDQGNYGYTF
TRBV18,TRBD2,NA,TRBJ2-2,TGTGCCAGCTCACCAAGGACTAGCGGGGGGCCCCCCGCCGGGGAGCTGTTTTTT,CASSPRTSGGPPAGELFF
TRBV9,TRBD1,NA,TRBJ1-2,TGTGCCAGCAGCGTGGGGACAGGGGAATATGGCTACACCTTC,CASSVGTGEYGYTF
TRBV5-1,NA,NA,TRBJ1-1,TGCGCCAGCAGCTTCGGTGAGACTGAAGCTTTCTTT,CASSFGETEAFF
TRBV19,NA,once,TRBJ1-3,TGTGCCAGTAGTACGTACTCTGGAAACACCATATATTTT,CASSTYSGNTIYF
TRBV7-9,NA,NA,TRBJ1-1,TGTGCCAGCAGCTTAGAATCGGGATTGAACACTGAAGCTTTCTTT,CASSLESGLNTEAFF
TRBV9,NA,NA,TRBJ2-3,TGTGCCAGCAGCGTAGAACAGGGCTTCACAGATACGCAGTATTTT,CASSVEQGFTDTQYF
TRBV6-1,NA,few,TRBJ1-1,TGTGCCAGCAGTGAAGGGGGCTTGAACACTGAAGCTTTCTTT,CASSEGGLNTEAFF
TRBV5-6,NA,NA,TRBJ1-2,TGTGCCAGCAGCTTGGGAGGCAGGGTTGGCTACACCTTC,CASSLGGRVGYTF
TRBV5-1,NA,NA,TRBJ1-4,TGCGCCAGCAGCTTGGCCCCCCAGGGTACTAATGAAAAACTGTTTTTT,CASSLAPQGTNEKLFF
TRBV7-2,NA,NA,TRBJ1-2,TGTGCCAGCAGCTTAGAGGGGGGGGCAGGGCTGGGCGGCTACACCTTC,CASSLEGGAGLGGYTF
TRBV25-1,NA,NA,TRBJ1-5,TGTGCCAGCAGTGCGAGTTATAGAAATCAGCCCCAGCATTTT,CASSASYRNQPQHF
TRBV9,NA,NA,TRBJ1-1,TGTGCCAGCAGCCCCCACGGAGGGGCGAACACTGAAGCTTTCTTT,CASSPHGGANTEAFF
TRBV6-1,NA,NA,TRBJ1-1,TGTGCCAGCAGCCAGAATCGGGAGGGAGAAGCTTTCTTT,CASSQNREGEAFF
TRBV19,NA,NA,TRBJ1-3,TGTGCCAGTACCCCTTCAGAGAGGTTTGGAAACACCATATATTTT,CASTPSERFGNTIYF
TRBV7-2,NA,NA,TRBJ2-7,TGTGCCAGCAGCTTTGGGCGGGCCTACGAGCAGTACTTC,CASSFGRAYEQYF
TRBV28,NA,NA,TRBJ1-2,TGTGCCAGCAGTTCTGCAGGGGTGACCTATGGCTACACCTTC,CASSSAGVTYGYTF
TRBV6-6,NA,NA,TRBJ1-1,TGTGCCAGCAGTTACTCGATATCCAGGGAAGCTGAAGCTTTCTTT,CASSYSISREAEAFF
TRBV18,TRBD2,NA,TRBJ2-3,TGTGCCAGCTCACCGTCGACTAGCGGGGGGGCAGTTTCGACAGATACGCAGTATTTT,CASSPSTSGGAVSTDTQYF
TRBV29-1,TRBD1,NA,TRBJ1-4,TGCAGCGTGAGATCCGGGACAGGGAATGAAAAACTGTTTTTT,CSVRSGTGNEKLFF